The T cell receptor (beta chain) described here comes from a study of OX40 agonist ivuxolimab in advanced cancers. The CDR3 consists of 13 residues. The ends were cut back, 7 bases at V and 6 bases at J, with 16 bases in the middle. The germline gives CDR1 SNHLY, CDR2 FYNNEI. The assay was immunoSEQ multiplex PCR, and TCRdb's table has in-frame clones only and misses some. The data hold around 70,000 clones, with 85% observed a single time. This receptor was taken from an adult with an advanced solid tumor such as melanoma, head and neck, liver or kidney cancer. The chain joins TRBV2 to TRBJ2-7; the D gene is possibly TRBD1 (6 bases). The source was CD4+ or CD8+ T cells sorted from blood, collected in a trial of the OX40 agonist ivuxolimab. The CDR3 sequence is CASTQRRGGEQYF. The CDR3 DNA is TGTGCCAGCACTCAGAGGCGAGGGGGCGAGCAGTACTTC.